These 9 T cell receptor beta chains were all obtained from the same sample, sequenced in a study of Graves' ophthalmopathy and Graves' hyperthyroidism. Investigators amplified TCR beta CDR3 regions from RNA transcripts. The workflow started with a first-round RT-PCR run with HTBI primers and then moved on to a second-round multiplex PCR. TCRdb re-analysed the multiplex PCR reads in MiXCR, keeping a single row per CDR3 protein. The sample holds approximately 640,000 distinct CDR3 sequences, over 40% seen once. The specimen was peripheral blood. The receptors here all came from an adult man with Graves' ophthalmopathy.

V is TRBV27 and J is TRBJ1-4, with 8 bases that match TRBD1. The CDR3 sequence is 14 residues long. Trimming cost V 9 bases and J 4 bases; bases outside gene matches: 7. Germline V CDR1 and CDR2: MNHEY, SMNVEV (reference sequence). The chain's CDR3 is CASRQGAGNEKLFF. CDR3 DNA sequence: TGTGCCAGTCGCCAGGGGGCGGGTAATGAAAAACTGTTTTTT.

This sequence joins TRBV6-6 and TRBJ2-7; no firm D call. Deletions cut 5 bases from V and 1 base from J, with 12 bases between. Germline loops: CDR1 MNHNY, CDR2 SVGAGI (reference sequence). The CDR3 totals 14 residues. The CDR3 DNA reads TGTGCCAGCAGTGAAGCGCTTCAGTCCTACGAGCAGTACTTC. Its protein is CASSEALQSYEQYF.

The table lists this clonotype with a count of one. This chain joins TRBV7-9 and TRBJ1-4, with a weak D call TRBD1 (5 bases). This CDR3 is 11 amino acids long. V was cut by 1 base and J by 14 bases, with 8 bases left in between. CDR1 SEHNR and CDR2 FQNEAQ come from the germline V gene (reference sequence). The DNA of the CDR3 is TGTGCCAGCAGCTTAGTTCCAGGGCTGTTTTTT. Protein sequence: CASSLVPGLFF.

The V gene is TRBV5-1, the J gene TRBJ1-4; D uncertain. The CDR3 spans 14 residues. Germline V gives CDR1 SGHRS, CDR2 YFSETQ. Trimming removed 1 base from V and 5 bases from J, with 9 bases in between. CDR3 bases: TGCGCCAGCAGCTTGTCTTCCAGGAATGAAAAACTGTTTTTT. Translated, it gives CASSLSSRNEKLFF.

This clonotype was seen many times. The V gene is TRBV12-3 or TRBV12-4, the J gene TRBJ1-1; D gene unclear. This CDR3 contains 15 residues. V gave up 5 bases and J gave up 0 bases, with 13 bases separating them. The CDR3 here is CASSPRGSLNTEAFF. Written as DNA, the CDR3 is TGTGCCAGCAGTCCCCGAGGGTCCTTGAACACTGAAGCTTTCTTT.

This clonotype was detected ten times or more. The rearrangement uses TRBV29-1 and TRBJ1-1; 7 positions agree with TRBD1. The CDR3 totals 14 residues. CDR1 is SQVTM and CDR2 is ANQGSEA in the germline V gene. Germline trimming cut 5 bases from V and 1 base from J; bases unmatched to any gene: 7. This CDR3 reads CSVIGYRGNTEAFF. In DNA, the CDR3 is TGCAGCGTTATAGGTTACAGGGGGAACACTGAAGCTTTCTTT.

This rearrangement joins TRBV2 to TRBJ1-1; maybe TRBD1 (5 bases). V lost 5 bases and J 6 bases, leaving 13 bases between the germline ends. This CDR3 is 13 amino acids long. Per germline, CDR1 SNHLY and CDR2 FYNNEI. CDR3 DNA sequence: TGTGCCAGCAGTTTACAGGTCGGCGCTGAAGCTTTCTTT. Translation gives CASSLQVGAEAFF.

This clonotype was recorded many times. The chain uses TRBV19 and TRBJ1-3; D uncertain. The germline CDR1 and CDR2 sequences are LNHDA and SQIVND (reference sequence). The V gene lost 1 base and the J gene lost 0 bases, with 1 base spanning the gap. This CDR3 is built from 13 residues. The CDR3 sequence is CASSIGSGNTIYF. CDR3 bases: TGTGCCAGTAGTATAGGCTCTGGAAACACCATATATTTT.

This clonotype was seen repeatedly, ten times or more. The chain couples TRBV29-1 to TRBJ2-5, with TRBD2 matching over 11 bases. CDR1 SQVTM and CDR2 ANQGSEA come from the germline V gene. V lost 4 bases, J lost 2 bases, and 0 bases stayed unmatched. CDR3 length: 13 residues. The CDR3 DNA reads as TGCAGCGTTGGACTAGCGGGGCAAGAGACCCAGTACTTC. Amino acid sequence: CSVGLAGQETQYF. Variable domain in full (rest from reference TRBV29-1 and TRBJ2-5): SAVISQKPSRDICQRGTSLTIQCQVDSQVTMMFWYRQQPGQSLTLIATANQGSEATYESGFVIDKFPISRPNLTFSTLTVSNMSPEDSSIYLCSVGLAGQETQYFGPGTRLLVL.